A selection of T cell receptor beta chains follows, all from one sample in a study of response to subunit inactivated influenza vaccine. MiXCR was run by TCRdb on the RT-PCR reads, yielding one entry per CDR3 protein. The profile shows roughly 570,000 distinct CDR3 sequences, less than 15% of them singletons. The material sequenced was PBMCs from blood, taken about 11 days after vaccination. All receptors come from a man between 50 and 59 years old who received an inactivated influenza vaccine. Both conserved end residues are part of each CDR3. Fields, in order: V gene, J gene, D gene, clone size, CDR3 protein, CDR3 DNA. D genes are given only for firm matches. Not every row has a clone size; where given, it reads once, few, many or a size class.

TRBV10-3	TRBJ1-2	.	few	CAISEDNYGYTF	TGTGCCATCAGTGAGGACAACTATGGCTACACCTTC
TRBV6-2/TRBV6-3	TRBJ2-6	.	.	CASRLTTSSGANVLTF	TGTGCCAGCAGACTCACCACGAGCTCTGGGGCCAACGTCCTGACTTTC
TRBV4-2	TRBJ2-7	.	many	CASSRQGSGGSYEQYF	TGTGCCAGCAGCCGGCAAGGGAGTGGGGGCTCCTACGAGCAGTACTTC
TRBV5-1	TRBJ1-1	.	many	CASSLWTANTEAFF	TGCGCCAGCAGCTTGTGGACAGCGAACACTGAAGCTTTCTTT
TRBV5-1	TRBJ1-2	TRBD1	.	CASSNTGVGYTF	TGCGCCAGCAGCAATACAGGGGTCGGCTACACCTTC
TRBV7-2	TRBJ2-3	.	few	CASSKRGVLPRADTQYF	TGTGCCAGCAGTAAGAGAGGGGTATTACCGAGAGCAGATACGCAGTATTTT
TRBV18	TRBJ1-1	.	.	CASSPTDSYTEAFF	TGTGCCAGCTCACCCACAGACAGCTACACTGAAGCTTTCTTT
TRBV29-1	TRBJ2-2	.	many	CSVALSNTGELFF	TGCAGCGTTGCGCTCTCCAACACCGGGGAGCTGTTTTTT
TRBV6-2/TRBV6-3	TRBJ2-5	.	few	CASNPHQATASETQYF	TGTGCCAGCAACCCTCATCAGGCAACCGCGTCGGAGACCCAGTACTTC
TRBV6-1	TRBJ1-5	.	few	CASSPGPREPQHF	TGTGCCAGCAGCCCGGGCCCAAGGGAGCCCCAGCATTTT
TRBV28	TRBJ1-1	.	many	CASSRLSGVGEAFF	TGTGCCAGCAGTAGGTTGTCGGGGGTTGGTGAAGCTTTCTTT
TRBV28	TRBJ1-1	.	.	CASNIGENTEAFF	TGTGCCAGCAACATCGGAGAGAACACTGAAGCTTTCTTT
TRBV6-2/TRBV6-3	TRBJ2-7	.	few	CASSLSLWGSYEQYF	TGTGCCAGCAGCCTCTCCTTATGGGGATCCTACGAGCAGTACTTC
TRBV20-1	TRBJ2-3	.	few	CSNRVGPDTQYF	TGCAGTAACAGGGTTGGGCCCGATACGCAGTATTTT
TRBV5-6	TRBJ2-1	.	.	CASSLRLARGDNEQFF	TGTGCCAGCAGCTTGCGGCTAGCCAGGGGGGACAATGAGCAGTTCTTC
TRBV10-3	TRBJ2-1	TRBD2	few	CAISYPGASGGDEQFF	TGTGCCATCAGCTACCCGGGGGCTAGCGGGGGTGATGAGCAGTTCTTC
TRBV7-8	TRBJ2-1	.	.	CASSTRGGLSYNEQFF	TGTGCCAGCAGCACCCGAGGAGGCCTCTCCTACAATGAGCAGTTCTTC
TRBV7-8	TRBJ2-1	TRBD2	.	CASSLASGRPYNEQFF	TGTGCCAGCAGCTTGGCCAGCGGGAGGCCCTACAATGAGCAGTTCTTC
TRBV9	TRBJ2-2	TRBD1	.	CASSAGQGRGELFF	TGTGCCAGCAGCGCCGGACAGGGACGCGGGGAGCTGTTTTTT
TRBV5-6	TRBJ1-2	TRBD1	.	CASSGQGRTYGYTF	TGTGCCAGCAGCGGACAGGGGCGCACCTATGGCTACACCTTC
TRBV20-1	TRBJ1-2	.	.	CSGKGLVGYTF	TGCAGTGGAAAGGGGCTAGTTGGCTACACCTTC
TRBV5-1	TRBJ2-6	.	.	CASSLVGHESSGANVLTF	TGCGCCAGCAGCTTGGTGGGACATGAATCCTCTGGGGCCAACGTCCTGACTTTC
TRBV18	TRBJ2-1	TRBD1	few	CASSPPGQGTYNEQFF	TGTGCCAGCTCACCCCCGGGACAGGGAACCTACAATGAGCAGTTCTTC
TRBV12-3/TRBV12-4	TRBJ2-7	.	.	CASSPTPTGIYEQYF	TGTGCCAGCAGCCCTACCCCGACAGGTATCTACGAGCAGTACTTC
TRBV7-2	TRBJ2-3	TRBD2	few	CASSWPSSGRDTDTQYF	TGTGCCAGCAGCTGGCCTTCTAGCGGGAGGGATACAGATACGCAGTATTTT
TRBV27	TRBJ2-3	.	.	CASSPSTGSTDTQYF	TGTGCCAGCAGCCCTAGCACGGGCTCCACAGATACGCAGTATTTT
TRBV4-3	TRBJ2-4	TRBD2	.	CASSQDLAGGLAKNIQYF	TGCGCCAGCAGCCAAGATTTGGCGGGGGGCCTAGCCAAAAACATTCAGTACTTC
TRBV19	TRBJ2-7	.	few	CASSRGGTVKSYEQYF	TGTGCCAGTAGCCGGGGGGGGACAGTTAAGTCCTACGAGCAGTACTTC
TRBV20-1	TRBJ1-2	.	few	CSASAPNYGYTF	TGCAGTGCTAGCGCACCTAACTATGGCTACACCTTC
TRBV7-9	TRBJ2-1	.	few	CASSLRTRIQGNEQFF	TGTGCCAGCAGTCTTCGAACTAGGATCCAAGGGAATGAGCAGTTCTTC
TRBV5-1	TRBJ1-4	.	.	CASSSGRINEKLFF	TGCGCCAGCAGCTCCGGACGGATAAATGAAAAACTGTTTTTT
TRBV7-8	TRBJ2-5	TRBD1	many	CASKGAKDSETQYF	TGTGCCAGCAAGGGGGCGAAGGACTCAGAGACCCAGTACTTC
TRBV5-1	TRBJ1-4	TRBD1	.	CASSLARDRTFNEKLFF	TGCGCCAGCAGCTTGGCCAGGGACAGAACCTTTAATGAAAAACTGTTTTTT
TRBV6-2/TRBV6-3	TRBJ2-1	TRBD2	.	CASSYPSGSIVNEQFF	TGTGCCAGCAGTTACCCCAGCGGGAGCATCGTCAATGAGCAGTTCTTC
TRBV5-1	TRBJ2-2	TRBD1	few	CASRLSGQGVSELFF	TGCGCCAGCAGACTGTCGGGACAGGGGGTTTCCGAGCTGTTTTTT
TRBV29-1	TRBJ2-1	.	few	CSVDPAGDNEQFF	TGCAGCGTTGACCCAGCCGGCGACAATGAGCAGTTCTTC
TRBV15	TRBJ2-7	.	many	CATSAQGYEQYF	TGTGCCACCAGCGCCCAGGGCTACGAGCAGTACTTC